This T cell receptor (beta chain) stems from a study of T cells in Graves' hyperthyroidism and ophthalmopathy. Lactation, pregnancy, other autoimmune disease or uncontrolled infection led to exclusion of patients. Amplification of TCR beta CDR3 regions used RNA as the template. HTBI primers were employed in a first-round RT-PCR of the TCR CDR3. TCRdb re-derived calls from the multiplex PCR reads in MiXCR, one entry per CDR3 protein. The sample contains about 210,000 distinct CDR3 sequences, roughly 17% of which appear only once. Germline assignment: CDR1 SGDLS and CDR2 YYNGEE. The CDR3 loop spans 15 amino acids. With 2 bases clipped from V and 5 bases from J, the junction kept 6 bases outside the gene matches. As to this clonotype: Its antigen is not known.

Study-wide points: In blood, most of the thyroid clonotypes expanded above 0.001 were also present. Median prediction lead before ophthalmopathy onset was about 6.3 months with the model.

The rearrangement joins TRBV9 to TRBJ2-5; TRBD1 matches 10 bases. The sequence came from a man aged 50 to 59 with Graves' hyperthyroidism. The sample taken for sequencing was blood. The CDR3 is CASSVSSGQGETQYF. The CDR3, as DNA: TGTGCCAGCAGCGTCTCCTCGGGACAGGGGGAGACCCAGTACTTC.